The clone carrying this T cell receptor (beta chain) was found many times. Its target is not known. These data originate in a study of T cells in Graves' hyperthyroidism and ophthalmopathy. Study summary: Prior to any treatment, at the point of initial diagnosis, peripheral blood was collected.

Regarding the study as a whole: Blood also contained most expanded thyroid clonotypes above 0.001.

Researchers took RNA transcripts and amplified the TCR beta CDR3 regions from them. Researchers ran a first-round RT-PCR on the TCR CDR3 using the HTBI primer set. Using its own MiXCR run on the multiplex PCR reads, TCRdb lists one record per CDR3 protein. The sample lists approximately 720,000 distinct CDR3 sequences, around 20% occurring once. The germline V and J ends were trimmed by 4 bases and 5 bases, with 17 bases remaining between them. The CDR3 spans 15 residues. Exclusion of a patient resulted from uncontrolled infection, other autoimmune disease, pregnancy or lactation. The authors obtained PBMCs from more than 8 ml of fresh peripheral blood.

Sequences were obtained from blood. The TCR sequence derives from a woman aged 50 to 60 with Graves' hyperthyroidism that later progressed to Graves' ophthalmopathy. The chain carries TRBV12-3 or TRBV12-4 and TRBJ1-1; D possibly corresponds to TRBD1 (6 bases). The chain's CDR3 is CASSWPDRNPTEAFF. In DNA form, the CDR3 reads TGTGCCAGCAGTTGGCCCGACAGGAATCCAACTGAAGCTTTCTTT.